The 13 T cell receptor beta chains listed next were all sequenced from one sample in a study of T cells in Graves' hyperthyroidism and ophthalmopathy. Researchers took RNA transcripts and amplified the TCR beta CDR3 regions from them. Primed by the HTBI set, a first-round RT-PCR was run on the TCR CDR3. TCRdb reprocessed the multiplex PCR reads with MiXCR, giving one entry per CDR3 protein. This table holds 540,000 or so distinct CDR3 sequences, 15% to 19% found once. What was sequenced was blood. The source is a young woman with Graves' hyperthyroidism.

This clonotype was counted at least ten times. The rearrangement links TRBV3-1 to TRBJ2-5; 9 positions match TRBD2. The CDR3 has 14 amino acids. V lost 4 bases, J lost 4 bases, and 4 bases stayed unmatched. Looked up from germline, CDR1 is LGHDT and CDR2 is YNNKEL (reference sequence). CDR3 loop: CASSRARGGETQYF. Written as DNA, the CDR3 is TGTGCCAGCAGCCGGGCGCGGGGGGGAGAGACCCAGTACTTC.

This clonotype was counted at least ten times. This rearrangement joins TRBV28 to TRBJ2-7; D is unclear. CDR1 MDHEN and CDR2 SYDVKM come from the germline V gene. The V and J ends lost 4 bases and 0 bases respectively, with 10 bases between them. The CDR3 loop spans 14 amino acids. The chain's CDR3 is CASSSPSVSYEQYF. The CDR3 DNA is TGTGCCAGCAGTTCCCCTTCGGTCTCCTACGAGCAGTACTTC.

This clonotype was counted ten times or more. This sequence joins TRBV13 and TRBJ2-7; the D gene is possibly TRBD1 (6 bases). Germline V CDR1 and CDR2: PRHDT, FYEKMQ (reference sequence). Trimming took off 4 bases at V and 5 bases at J, with 15 bases between the two ends. The CDR3 has 14 residues. The CDR3 loop is CASSSGTTGNEQYF. CDR3 DNA: TGTGCCAGCAGCTCCGGGACAACGGGAAACGAGCAGTACTTC.

This clonotype was counted many times. This chain links TRBV6-2 or TRBV6-3 with TRBJ2-7; D unclear. The CDR3 runs to 15 residues. The germline V gene encodes CDR1 MNHEY and CDR2 SVGEGT. Trimming removed 6 bases at V and 4 bases at J, with 19 bases between. This CDR3 reads CASRGIESLLYEQYF. Here the CDR3 DNA reads TGTGCCAGCAGAGGTATAGAATCTCTACTTTACGAGCAGTACTTC.

This clonotype was picked up many times. V is TRBV14 and J is TRBJ2-1; D is undetermined. Germline values: CDR1 SGHDN, CDR2 FVKESK. The CDR3 consists of 13 residues. V shed 3 bases and J shed 6 bases, with 9 bases lying between them. The CDR3 DNA reads TGTGCCAGCAGCCACACCCTCCTCAATGAGCAGTTCTTC. Its translation: CASSHTLLNEQFF.

This chain uses TRBV4-1 with TRBJ1-2, with D unresolved. In germline, CDR1 is MGHRA, CDR2 YSYEKL. The CDR3 has 14 residues. The V gene lost 1 base and the J gene lost 3 bases, with 9 bases spanning the gap. The CDR3 nucleotides are TGCGCCAGCAGCCAAGGACGGCGTCACTATGGCTACACCTTC. Its translation is CASSQGRRHYGYTF.

This clonotype was picked up many times. The chain carries TRBV10-3 and TRBJ1-2; D is unclear. The CDR3 loop spans 15 amino acids. Germline V CDR1 and CDR2: ENHRY, SYGVKD. Trimming removed 0 bases at V and 6 bases at J, with 14 bases between. For the CDR3, the DNA is TGTGCCATCAGTGAGTCTAGGAGGGTACTGGATGGCTACACCTTC. It yields the protein CAISESRRVLDGYTF.

J is TRBJ1-6 and V is TRBV2, with 9 bases identical to TRBD1. The CDR3 extends over 15 amino acids. CDR1 and CDR2 from the germline V gene are SNHLY and FYNNEI. The junction had 10 bases not matched to a gene; V was cut back by 7 bases and J by 9 bases. The CDR3 nucleotides read TGTGCCAGCACCCGGACAGGGGATTCTGGTTCACCCCTCCACTTT. It yields the protein CASTRTGDSGSPLHF. The whole variable domain, remainder taken from reference TRBV2 and TRBJ1-6, is EPEVTQTPSHQVTQMGQEVILRCVPISNHLYFYWYRQILGQKVEFLVSFYNNEISEKSEIFDDQFSVERPDGSNFTLKIRSTKLEDSAMYFCASTRTGDSGSPLHFGNGTRLTVT.

This clonotype was recorded many times. Its ends do not fully match the called genes, so a read error is possible. This sequence joins TRBV20-1 and TRBJ2-1, with TRBD1 matching over 7 bases. The length of the CDR3 is 14 residues. The V gene's germline CDR1 is DFQATT and CDR2 SNEGSKA (reference sequence). CDR3 protein: CSANRGPSYNGQFF. CDR3 bases: TGCAGTGCCAACAGGGGACCCTCCTACAATGGGCAGTTCTTC.

The J gene is TRBJ2-7, the V gene TRBV20-1; 15 positions match TRBD2. The germline V gene has CDR1 DFQATT and CDR2 SNEGSKA (reference sequence). V was clipped by 5 bases and J by 6 bases; unmatched bases: 5. The CDR3 is made up of 14 amino acids. Here the CDR3 DNA reads TGCAGTGCTGACGCGGGACTAGCGGGAGGCGAGCAGTACTTC. Translated, it gives CSADAGLAGGEQYF.

This clonotype showed up many times. The chain links TRBV30 to TRBJ2-3, with 7 bases matching TRBD1. Unmatched junction bases numbered 12, after V lost 7 bases and J lost 2 bases. The germline V gene has CDR1 GTSNPN and CDR2 SVGIG (reference sequence). The length of the CDR3 is 15 residues. CDR3 sequence: CAFHTGTVSTDTQYF. The CDR3 region has the DNA TGTGCCTTCCATACCGGGACAGTTTCCACAGATACGCAGTATTTT.

This clonotype was observed a handful of times. The chain links TRBV20-1 to TRBJ2-7; maybe TRBD2 (6 bases). This CDR3 is 15 amino acids long. The germline V gene encodes CDR1 DFQATT and CDR2 SNEGSKA (reference sequence). V shed 5 bases and J shed 6 bases, with 23 bases lying between them. CDR3 protein: CSAGGEAAISFEQYF. DNA for the CDR3: TGCAGTGCTGGAGGGGAGGCAGCTATTTCATTCGAGCAGTACTTC.

Many counts were recorded for this clonotype. The rearrangement uses TRBV20-1 and TRBJ1-2; 7 bases map to TRBD1. Germline CDR1 DFQATT, CDR2 SNEGSKA (reference sequence). Trimming at V came to 6 bases and at J to 2 bases, leaving 15 bases not matched to a gene. The CDR3 has 16 amino acids. Here the CDR3 DNA reads TGCAGTGCGTGGGACAGCTCCCCGATACTAAACTATGGCTACACCTTC. It codes for CSAWDSSPILNYGYTF.